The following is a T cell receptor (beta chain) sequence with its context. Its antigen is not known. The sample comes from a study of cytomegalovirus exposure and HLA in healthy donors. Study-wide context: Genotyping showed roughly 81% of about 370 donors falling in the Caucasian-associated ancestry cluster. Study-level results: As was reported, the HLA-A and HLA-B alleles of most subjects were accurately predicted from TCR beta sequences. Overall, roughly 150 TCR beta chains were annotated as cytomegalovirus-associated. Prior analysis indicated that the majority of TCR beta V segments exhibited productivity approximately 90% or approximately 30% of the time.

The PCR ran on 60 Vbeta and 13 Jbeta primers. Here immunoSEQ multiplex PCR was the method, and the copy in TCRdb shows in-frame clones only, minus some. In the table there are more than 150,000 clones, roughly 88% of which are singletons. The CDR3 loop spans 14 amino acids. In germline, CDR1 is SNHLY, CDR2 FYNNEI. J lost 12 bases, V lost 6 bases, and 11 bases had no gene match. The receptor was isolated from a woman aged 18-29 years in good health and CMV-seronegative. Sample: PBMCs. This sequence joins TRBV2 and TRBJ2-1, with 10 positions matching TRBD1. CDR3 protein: CASRGTGQGRWQFF. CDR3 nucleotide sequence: TGTGCCAGCAGAGGAACGGGACAGGGGCGATGGCAGTTCTTC.